A selection of T cell receptor beta chains follows, all from one sample in a study of regulatory T cells in long-lasting Graves disease. MiXCR, applied by TCRdb to the multiplex PCR reads, yields one record per CDR3 protein. The sample has 430,000 or so distinct CDR3 sequences; around a fifth are singletons. The specimen was peripheral blood mononuclear cells (PBMCs), collected when the disease was refractory, from a patient treated with antithyroid drugs. All receptors come from a female donor with Graves disease. Each CDR3 is given with its conserved first and last residue. Each record gives: clone size, V gene, D gene, J gene, CDR3 protein, CDR3 DNA. D genes are given only for firm matches. Expanded clones are given a class, and other clones once, few, many or no size at all.

few	TRBV24-1	.	TRBJ2-2	CATSDFLKEGAPGELFF	TGTGCCACCAGTGATTTCCTCAAGGAGGGGGCGCCCGGGGAGCTGTTTTTT
.	TRBV5-1	TRBD2	TRBJ2-7	CASSLALGGRAYEQYF	TGCGCCAGCAGCTTGGCCTTGGGCGGGAGGGCCTACGAGCAGTACTTC
few	TRBV5-1	.	TRBJ1-2	CASSLNLVPDNYGYTF	TGCGCCAGCAGCTTAAACCTGGTACCGGACAACTATGGCTACACCTTC
.	TRBV30	TRBD1	TRBJ2-7	CAWNEGTGDYEQYF	TGTGCCTGGAACGAGGGGACAGGGGACTACGAGCAGTACTTC
few	TRBV20-1	.	TRBJ1-1	CSARDRISYTLVDTEAFF	TGCAGTGCTAGAGATCGGATATCCTATACCCTGGTGGACACTGAAGCTTTCTTT
.	TRBV5-1	TRBD2	TRBJ2-1	CASSWTSVYDEQFF	TGCGCCAGCAGCTGGACTAGCGTATACGATGAGCAGTTCTTC
.	TRBV15	TRBD1	TRBJ2-7	CATSTGTGNHEQYF	TGTGCCACCAGCACTGGGACAGGGAATCACGAGCAGTACTTC
.	TRBV19	.	TRBJ2-5	CASSWGTDLTGEAQYF	TGTGCCAGTAGTTGGGGGACAGATTTGACTGGGGAGGCCCAGTACTTC
few	TRBV19	TRBD1	TRBJ2-4	CASTIQGAQSIQYF	TGTGCCAGTACCATCCAGGGGGCGCAGAGCATTCAGTACTTC
few	TRBV6-4	.	TRBJ2-7	CASSDITSSEQYF	TGTGCCAGCAGTGACATAACCAGCTCCGAGCAGTACTTC
once	TRBV5-1	TRBD2	TRBJ2-2	CASSLELAGGTARELFF	TGCGCCAGCAGCTTGGAGCTAGCGGGAGGGACGGCCCGGGAGCTGTTTTTT
many	TRBV28	.	TRBJ2-4	CASSFLGSRNIQYF	TGTGCCAGCAGTTTTTTAGGGAGCCGCAACATTCAGTACTTC
few	TRBV11-2	TRBD2	TRBJ2-1	CASSLAGLAGTSSYNEQFF	TGTGCCAGCAGCTTAGCGGGACTAGCGGGGACTAGCTCCTACAATGAGCAGTTCTTC
many	TRBV7-8	.	TRBJ1-1	CASSLHGSNTEAFF	TGTGCCAGCAGCTTACACGGATCGAACACTGAAGCTTTCTTT
few	TRBV28	.	TRBJ2-1	CASSLVARNNEQFF	TGTGCCAGCAGTTTAGTGGCCAGGAACAATGAGCAGTTCTTC
many	TRBV12-3/TRBV12-4	.	TRBJ2-1	CASSLLKRDGKFF	TGTGCCAGCAGCCTACTAAAAAGGGACGGAAAGTTCTTC
few	TRBV5-1	TRBD1	TRBJ2-7	CASSLVGTGPYEQYF	TGCGCCAGCAGCTTGGTCGGGACAGGTCCCTACGAGCAGTACTTC
many	TRBV28	TRBD2	TRBJ2-5	CASPPTSVVVETQYF	TGTGCCAGCCCCCCGACTAGCGTGGTCGTCGAGACCCAGTACTTC
few	TRBV27	.	TRBJ1-1	CASSLSIRINTEAFF	TGTGCCAGCAGTTTATCGATCCGGATAAACACTGAAGCTTTCTTT
.	TRBV25-1	.	TRBJ1-6	CASAPGLRNSPLHF	TGTGCCAGCGCCCCGGGACTCAGGAATTCACCCCTCCACTTT
.	TRBV6-5	TRBD2	TRBJ2-2	CASSYSEAGGPGELFF	TGTGCCAGCAGTTACTCTGAAGCGGGAGGGCCCGGGGAGCTGTTTTTT
.	TRBV12-3/TRBV12-4	TRBD2	TRBJ2-3	CASSPSGRSGDTQYF	TGTGCCAGCAGTCCTAGCGGGAGGTCTGGAGATACGCAGTATTTT
many	TRBV7-9	.	TRBJ2-5	CASASPAGSAETQYF	TGTGCCAGCGCTTCCCCCGCAGGGTCAGCGGAGACCCAGTACTTC
.	TRBV7-9	.	TRBJ2-6	CASSPQDSGANVLTF	TGTGCCAGCAGCCCGCAAGATTCTGGGGCCAACGTCCTGACTTTC
many	TRBV2	.	TRBJ1-5	CASSERSSKPQHF	TGTGCCAGCAGTGAAAGGAGTTCGAAGCCCCAGCATTTT
.	TRBV20-1	TRBD1	TRBJ2-2	CSARDRVTGELFF	TGCAGTGCTAGGGACAGGGTGACCGGGGAGCTGTTTTTT
many	TRBV9	TRBD2	TRBJ2-5	CASSPRRGLAGEETQYF	TGTGCCAGCAGCCCCCGACGGGGACTAGCGGGAGAGGAGACCCAGTACTTC
many	TRBV10-2	.	TRBJ2-7	CASSESGGRRYEQYF	TGCGCCAGCAGTGAGTCCGGGGGTCGTCGCTACGAGCAGTACTTC
few	TRBV11-2	TRBD1	TRBJ2-2	CASSPWKGTGVTGELFF	TGTGCCAGCAGCCCTTGGAAAGGGACAGGGGTCACCGGGGAGCTGTTTTTT
many	TRBV6-1	.	TRBJ2-7	CASSTTGRTLEQYF	TGTGCCAGCAGCACCACGGGGAGGACCCTCGAGCAGTACTTC
.	TRBV5-1	.	TRBJ2-2	CASSSLAGVSNTGELFF	TGCGCCAGCAGTTCACTAGCAGGAGTTTCGAACACCGGGGAGCTGTTTTTT
.	TRBV3-1	.	TRBJ1-1	CASSQGVVPEAFF	TGTGCCAGCAGCCAAGGGGTTGTTCCTGAAGCTTTCTTT
.	TRBV7-9	TRBD2	TRBJ2-5	CASSSPGGVADLYQETQYF	TGTGCCAGCAGCTCTCCGGGGGGGGTAGCGGACCTTTACCAAGAGACCCAGTACTTC
.	TRBV19	.	TRBJ2-7	CASAIRGSPGEQYF	TGTGCCAGTGCTATAAGGGGGTCCCCTGGGGAGCAGTACTTC
.	TRBV19	.	TRBJ1-1	CASSTLDGGRGNTEAFF	TGTGCCAGTAGTACCCTAGACGGGGGGCGCGGAAACACTGAAGCTTTCTTT
many	TRBV20-1	.	TRBJ2-7	CSARSERELREQYF	TGCAGTGCTAGATCCGAGAGGGAGCTCCGGGAGCAGTACTTC
many	TRBV7-9	TRBD1	TRBJ1-2	CASSLGQGPDYGYTF	TGTGCCAGCAGCCTTGGACAGGGCCCGGACTATGGCTACACCTTC
.	TRBV28	.	TRBJ2-7	CASRLTGTPTYEQYF	TGTGCCAGCAGACTCACCGGGACGCCTACCTACGAGCAGTACTTC
.	TRBV5-1	.	TRBJ2-7	CASSFSSQGVYEQYF	TGCGCCAGCAGCTTTAGTAGTCAGGGAGTTTACGAGCAGTACTTC
few	TRBV7-9	TRBD2	TRBJ2-7	CASSPLGSGSHEQYF	TGTGCCAGCAGCCCGCTGGGTAGCGGGAGCCACGAGCAGTACTTC
.	TRBV6-1	TRBD1	TRBJ1-6	CASRDGTDNSPLHF	TGTGCCAGCAGAGACGGGACAGACAATTCACCCCTCCACTTT
.	TRBV5-4	.	TRBJ1-3	CASSRGRGDSGNTIYF	TGTGCCAGCAGCCGTGGTAGGGGGGATTCTGGAAACACCATATATTTT
many	TRBV2	.	TRBJ1-1	CASSERITEAFF	TGTGCCAGCAGTGAGCGGATCACTGAAGCTTTCTTT
few	TRBV3-1	TRBD2	TRBJ2-5	CASSQEEGLAGDETQYF	TGTGCCAGCAGCCAAGAGGAGGGACTAGCGGGAGATGAGACCCAGTACTTC